This entry lists 32 T cell receptor beta chains sequenced from one sample in a study of response to subunit inactivated influenza vaccine. TCRdb recomputed calls from the RT-PCR reads with MiXCR, one row per CDR3 protein. This table holds about 480,000 distinct CDR3 sequences, about 25% found once. Sequencing was performed on CD4+ T cells sorted from PBMCs, taken more than 4 days after vaccination. All receptors come from a man in his forties or fifties who received an inactivated influenza vaccine.

The chain joins TRBV12-3 or TRBV12-4 to TRBJ2-1, with 7 bases fitting TRBD2. Losses at the gene ends were 6 bases for V and 2 bases for J; bases not matched to a gene: 4. The CDR3 has 14 residues. The CDR3 nucleotides read TGTGCCAGCAGCCGAAGCGGGGCCTACAATGAGCAGTTCTTC. Its translation: CASSRSGAYNEQFF.

The chain uses TRBV10-3 and TRBJ2-2; the match to TRBD1 covers 9 bases. Germline CDR1 and CDR2: ENHRY and SYGVKD. The CDR3 length is 15 residues. V was pared by 5 bases and J by 5 bases, with 6 bases of the junction left unmatched. As DNA, the CDR3 is TGTGCCATCAGTCCGGGACAGGGAGGTACCGGGGAGCTGTTTTTT. Amino acid sequence: CAISPGQGGTGELFF.

This clonotype was seen once. The rearrangement joins TRBV28 to TRBJ1-2, with D unclear. Germline CDR1 MDHEN, CDR2 SYDVKM. The germline V and J ends were trimmed by 5 bases and 7 bases, with 11 bases remaining between them. CDR3 size: 12 residues. This chain's CDR3 is CASSIGIGGYTF. CDR3 DNA: TGTGCCAGCAGTATAGGGATAGGTGGCTACACCTTC.

The V and J genes are TRBV10-3 and TRBJ2-1; no clear D gene. The germline V gene has CDR1 ENHRY and CDR2 SYGVKD. V gave up 3 bases and J gave up 0 bases, with 18 bases separating them. This CDR3 has 18 amino acids. The CDR3 DNA reads as TGTGCCATCAGTGAATTTGGGCGAACTTCGAGCTCCTACAATGAGCAGTTCTTC. Translating gives CAISEFGRTSSSYNEQFF.

The chain carries TRBV11-2 and TRBJ2-5, with 9 bases identical to TRBD2. Germline trimming cut 2 bases from V and 5 bases from J; bases unmatched to any gene: 15. The CDR3 covers 18 residues. CDR1 and CDR2 (germline): SGHAT, FQNNGV. Here the CDR3 reads CASSLPSGGSGSRETQYF. Written as DNA, the CDR3 is TGTGCCAGCAGCTTACCCTCGGGAGGTAGCGGGAGCCGGGAGACCCAGTACTTC. Supplemented by reference TRBV11-2 and TRBJ2-5, the full variable domain reads EAGVAQSPRYKIIEKRQSVAFWCNPISGHATLYWYQQILGQGPKLLIQFQNNGVVDDSQLPKDRFSAERLKGVDSTLKIQPAKLEDSAVYLCASSLPSGGSGSRETQYFGPGTRLLVL.

The chain joins TRBV7-9 to TRBJ2-7; 7 positions agree with TRBD1. The CDR3 has 14 amino acids. Trimming at V came to 3 bases and at J to 6 bases, leaving 8 bases not matched to a gene. Per the germline V gene, CDR1 is SEHNR and CDR2 is FQNEAQ (reference sequence). The DNA of the CDR3 is TGTGCCAGCAGCTTGGGACAGCTCCTGGGCGAGCAGTACTTC. Its protein product is CASSLGQLLGEQYF.

As DNA, the CDR3 is TGTGCCAGCTCAGGACAGCCTGGTCTCCTTGGGAATCAGCCCCAGCATTTT. Protein product: CASSGQPGLLGNQPQHF. The chain uses TRBV6-1 and TRBJ1-5, with a possible D match to TRBD1 (6 bases). CDR1 and CDR2 from the germline V gene are MNHNS and SASEGT. The CDR3 spans 17 residues. The V end lost 8 bases, the J end lost 4 bases, and 24 bases lay between the germline ends.

The rearrangement uses TRBV9 and TRBJ1-1; D gene uncertain. The V gene lost 0 bases and the J gene lost 3 bases, with 6 bases spanning the gap. The CDR3 has 13 residues. Germline V lookup: CDR1 SGDLS, CDR2 YYNGEE. In DNA, the CDR3 is TGTGCCAGCAGCGTAGTTCTTGACACTGAAGCTTTCTTT. Protein sequence: CASSVVLDTEAFF.

This chain links TRBV12-3 or TRBV12-4 with TRBJ2-1, with D perhaps matching TRBD1 (5 bases). Between the trimmed V and J ends, which lost 5 bases and 3 bases, there was a span of 17 bases. This CDR3 contains 16 residues. The CDR3 DNA reads TGTGCCAGCAGTACCCACCGACAGTTAAACTACAATGAGCAGTTCTTC. It is translated as CASSTHRQLNYNEQFF.

The rearrangement joins TRBV28 to TRBJ1-5; 7 bases are shared with TRBD1. J lost 3 bases, V lost 6 bases, and 8 bases had no gene match. The CDR3 totals 15 residues. CDR1 and CDR2 from the germline V gene are MDHEN and SYDVKM. Written as DNA, the CDR3 is TGTGCCAGCAGCCCCGCAGGGGGAATCAATCAGCCCCAGCATTTT. Translation: CASSPAGGINQPQHF.

This clonotype has only a few counts. The rearrangement links TRBV12-3 or TRBV12-4 to TRBJ1-5, with a possible D match to TRBD1 (6 bases). The V end was cut by 3 bases, the J end by 4 bases, with 10 bases between. The CDR3 runs to 14 residues. In DNA, the CDR3 is TGTGCCAGCAGTTTCGGGACACTTAATCAGCCCCAGCATTTT. It specifies CASSFGTLNQPQHF.

This clonotype turned up a few times. J is TRBJ1-6 and V is TRBV7-9; D gene ambiguous. CDR1 SEHNR and CDR2 FQNEAQ come from the germline V gene (reference sequence). The CDR3 contains 13 residues. The V end lost 5 bases, the J end lost 14 bases, and 16 bases lay between the germline ends. CDR3: CASSPGPSGSLHF. As DNA, the CDR3 is TGTGCCAGCAGCCCGGGTCCATCCGGTTCCCTCCACTTT.

In its sample, this clonotype was seen a few times. DNA for the CDR3: TGCAGCGTTGAAGTCCGGCTCCGGGAGACCCAGTACTTC. Its protein product is CSVEVRLRETQYF. V and J are TRBV29-1 and TRBJ2-5; the D is unclear. CDR3 length equals 13 residues. CDR1 and CDR2 (germline): SQVTM, ANQGSEA. The V end lost 1 base, the J end lost 5 bases, and 11 bases lay between the germline ends.

V gene TRBV7-9 combines with J gene TRBJ2-1, with a possible D match to TRBD1 (6 bases). This CDR3 is 15 amino acids long. CDR1 and CDR2 (germline): SEHNR, FQNEAQ (reference sequence). Trimming cost V 5 bases and J 2 bases, with 13 bases left between them. CDR3 sequence (DNA): TGTGCCAGCAGCGGGGGCCTCACGACCTACAATGAGCAGTTCTTC. Protein: CASSGGLTTYNEQFF.

The chain uses TRBV5-1 and TRBJ2-7, with a weak D call TRBD2 (6 bases). The CDR3 spans 15 residues. Trimming cost V 1 base and J 0 bases, with 11 bases left between them. Per germline, CDR1 SGHRS and CDR2 YFSETQ. The CDR3 bases are TGCGCCAGCAGCTTGAGCGTGACTAGCTCCTACGAGCAGTACTTC. Amino acids: CASSLSVTSSYEQYF. Using reference TRBV5-1 and TRBJ2-7 for the parts outside the CDR3, the full variable domain is KAGVTQTPRYLIKTRGQQVTLSCSPISGHRSVSWYQQTPGQGLQFLFEYFSETQRNKGNFPGRFSGRQFSNSRSEMNVSTLELGDSALYLCASSLSVTSSYEQYFGPGTRLTVT.

The rearrangement links TRBV11-2 to TRBJ2-1; D uncertain. CDR1 and CDR2 from the germline V gene are SGHAT and FQNNGV. The CDR3 runs 16 residues. V was trimmed by 2 bases and J by 0 bases, leaving 11 bases between them. The DNA for the CDR3 is TGTGCCAGCAGCTTAATTGGGCCCCCCTCCTACAATGAGCAGTTCTTC. This encodes CASSLIGPPSYNEQFF. Looking up the rest from reference TRBV11-2 and TRBJ2-1 gives the full variable domain: EAGVAQSPRYKIIEKRQSVAFWCNPISGHATLYWYQQILGQGPKLLIQFQNNGVVDDSQLPKDRFSAERLKGVDSTLKIQPAKLEDSAVYLCASSLIGPPSYNEQFFGPGTRLTVL.

Note on this clonotype: The germline gene is not matched at one end of the junction; a read error may be the cause. The V gene is TRBV4-1, the J gene TRBJ2-1, with 9 nucleotides matching TRBD1. Germline values: CDR1 MGHRA, CDR2 YSYEKL. The CDR3 extends over 16 amino acids. The DNA for the CDR3 is TGCGCCAGCAGCAAAGAGGGACAGGGCGCCTACAATGAGCAGTTCTTC. It translates to CASSKEGQGAYNEQFF.

V gene TRBV12-3 or TRBV12-4 combines with J gene TRBJ2-1; maybe TRBD1 (6 bases). CDR3 length equals 15 residues. Trimming shortened V by 5 bases and J by 2 bases, and 13 bases separated the two germline ends. The CDR3 region is CASSVGQRAYNEQFF. CDR3 DNA: TGTGCCAGCAGTGTTGGACAGAGGGCCTACAATGAGCAGTTCTTC.

As regards this clonotype: A much larger clone differs from this one at a single base, so this may be a read error. The gene calls are TRBV12-3 or TRBV12-4 and TRBJ1-4; no definite D call. The ends were cut back, 9 bases at V and 8 bases at J, with 13 bases in the middle. The CDR3 consists of 12 residues. The chain's CDR3 is CASRQAREKLFF. As DNA, the CDR3 is TGTGCCAGTCGGCAGGCGCGGGAAAAACTGTTTTTT.

The V gene is TRBV6-2 or TRBV6-3, the J gene TRBJ1-5, with TRBD1 as a possible D gene (5 bases). This CDR3 has 14 amino acids. The V gene's germline CDR1 is MNHEY and CDR2 SVGEGT. V shed 6 bases and J shed 6 bases, with 15 bases lying between them. The CDR3 coding sequence is TGTGCCAGCAGCTCGGGGCTAGGGACTCAGCCCCAGCATTTT. It yields the protein CASSSGLGTQPQHF.

Points on this clonotype: One junction end disagrees with the germline gene, perhaps due to a read error. The chain links TRBV12-3 or TRBV12-4 to TRBJ2-3; 8 positions agree with TRBD2. The CDR3 has 15 residues. In DNA, the CDR3 is TGTGCCAGCAGTCTAGCGGGTTTCTCCACAGATACGCAGTATTTT. It encodes CASSLAGFSTDTQYF.

This chain links TRBV7-2 with TRBJ2-7; the D call may be TRBD1 or TRBD2 (5 bases each). The length of the CDR3 is 15 residues. The V end was cut by 4 bases, the J end by 1 base, with 14 bases between. Germline V CDR1 and CDR2: SGHTA, FQGNSA. CDR3 DNA sequence: TGTGCCAGCAGCTCGGGGACCCCGAGGTCCTACGAGCAGTACTTC. Translated, it gives CASSSGTPRSYEQYF.

This clonotype was recorded a few times. The V call is TRBV7-9, the J call TRBJ2-1; D uncertain. CDR1 is SEHNR and CDR2 is FQNEAQ in the germline V gene (reference sequence). The CDR3 length is 14 residues. Trimming removed 1 base at V and 9 bases at J, with 13 bases between. CDR3 residues: CASSLELALGEQFF. The CDR3 DNA follows: TGTGCCAGCAGCTTAGAATTGGCCCTCGGTGAGCAGTTCTTC.

In this sample, this clonotype turned up a few times. V and J are TRBV12-3 or TRBV12-4 and TRBJ2-5, with TRBD2 matching 8 bases. The CDR3 runs to 14 residues. J was trimmed by 5 bases and V by 3 bases; bases with no gene match: 5. The CDR3 reads CASSFGGAWETQYF. DNA of the CDR3: TGTGCCAGCAGTTTCGGGGGGGCCTGGGAGACCCAGTACTTC.

This chain joins TRBV25-1 and TRBJ2-5; 10 bases agree with TRBD1. Unmatched junction bases numbered 9, after V lost 1 base and J lost 4 bases. The CDR3 sequence is 17 residues long. Germline-derived CDR1 and CDR2 are MGHDK and SYGVNS. The CDR3 DNA reads TGTGCCAGCAGTGAATGGGCCGGGACAGGGGTCGGAGAGACCCAGTACTTC. As protein: CASSEWAGTGVGETQYF.

The chain recombines TRBV12-5 with TRBJ2-3; D tentatively reads TRBD1 or TRBD2 (5 bases each). From germline, CDR1 is LGHNT and CDR2 FRNRAP. This CDR3 is built from 16 residues. Between the trimmed V and J ends, which lost 1 base and 3 bases, there was a span of 14 bases. Here the CDR3 reads CASGLALGGDTDTQYF. The CDR3 DNA is TGTGCTAGTGGTTTGGCCCTTGGGGGAGATACAGATACGCAGTATTTT. The variable domain in full, completed from reference TRBV12-5 and TRBJ2-3, reads DARVTQTPRHKVTEMGQEVTMRCQPILGHNTVFWYRQTMMQGLELLAYFRNRAPLDDSGMPKDRFSAEMPDATLATLKIQPSEPRDSAVYFCASGLALGGDTDTQYFGPGTRLTVL.

The V call is TRBV4-3, the J call TRBJ2-3; 8 bases map to TRBD1. The V gene end was trimmed by 1 base and the J gene end by 2 bases; junction bases not matched to a gene: 2. Germline V lookup: CDR1 LGHNA, CDR2 YSLEER. This CDR3 is built from 15 residues. The CDR3 DNA reads as TGCGCCAGCAGCCAAGGGACAGGGCACACAGATACGCAGTATTTT. This encodes CASSQGTGHTDTQYF.

This clonotype was detected only once. The rearrangement uses TRBV20-1 and TRBJ2-7; 9 nucleotides match TRBD1. The CDR3 is 13 amino acids. Looked up from germline, CDR1 is DFQATT and CDR2 is SNEGSKA (reference sequence). V dropped 6 bases and J dropped 3; count of bases not matched to a gene: 6. The CDR3 DNA follows: TGCAGTGCAGCGACAGGGGGGGTCTACGAGCAGTACTTC. It encodes CSAATGGVYEQYF.

This chain uses TRBV12-5 with TRBJ2-1; 8 bases are a match to TRBD2. Unmatched junction bases numbered 7, after V lost 2 bases and J lost 4 bases. The CDR3 has 16 amino acids. Germline V lookup: CDR1 LGHNT, CDR2 FRNRAP. Here the CDR3 reads CASGLSGTREYNEQFF. DNA of the CDR3: TGTGCTAGTGGTTTGTCCGGGACTAGAGAGTACAATGAGCAGTTCTTC.

The table lists this clonotype with a few counts. The chain is built from TRBV4-3 and TRBJ2-3; D not resolved. This CDR3 is built from 14 residues. Germline CDR1 LGHNA, CDR2 YSLEER. The V end lost 1 base, the J end lost 4 bases, and 9 bases lay between the germline ends. The CDR3 nucleotides read TGCGCCAGCAGCCAAGGTGGTGCTTCAGATACGCAGTATTTT. Translation gives CASSQGGASDTQYF.

This sequence joins TRBV20-1 and TRBJ2-2, with no clear D. V was cut by 3 bases and J by 2 bases, with 10 bases left in between. The germline CDR1 and CDR2 sequences are DFQATT and SNEGSKA (reference sequence). CDR3 length: 14 amino acids. The CDR3 is CSARQLLNTGELFF. The CDR3 region has the DNA TGCAGTGCTAGGCAGCTACTAAACACCGGGGAGCTGTTTTTT.

J is TRBJ1-2 and V is TRBV10-3; D is unclear. CDR3 length: 18 residues. The V end was cut by 3 bases, the J end by 2 bases, with 22 bases between. Germline values: CDR1 ENHRY, CDR2 SYGVKD. The CDR3 nucleotides read TGTGCCATCAGTGATTCGTCACGTCCACCCCAAGCGAACTATGGCTACACCTTC. It yields the protein CAISDSSRPPQANYGYTF.